This TCR beta chain was recorded in a study of OX40 agonist ivuxolimab in advanced cancers. Study information: The study enrolled dose-escalation patients with hepatocellular carcinoma, melanoma, renal cell or head and neck cancer. Whole-study results and caveats: Among the lowest peripheral clonal expansion occurred in 0.1-3.0 mg/kg partial responders.

Here immunoSEQ multiplex PCR was the method, and the copy in TCRdb shows in-frame clones only, minus some. The repertoire holds approximately 77,000 clones, with around 82% as singletons. This clone was picked up a small number of times. The antigen is undetermined. The germline CDR1 and CDR2 sequences are MNHEY and SMNVEV (reference sequence). The CDR3 loop spans 17 amino acids. J gave up 4 bases and V 2 bases, and 10 bases lay outside the gene matches. The source of this sequence is an adult with an advanced solid tumor such as melanoma, head and neck, liver or kidney cancer. Material: CD4+ or CD8+ T cells sorted from blood, obtained in a trial of the OX40 agonist ivuxolimab. V is TRBV27 and J is TRBJ2-3; 9 nucleotides line up with TRBD2. The CDR3 reads CASSLTVPSGASDTQYF. CDR3 nucleotide sequence: TGTGCCAGCAGTTTAACAGTTCCTAGCGGGGCATCAGATACGCAGTATTTT.